This TCR beta chain was observed in a study of CD8+CD57+ T cells in acquired aplastic anemia. The trim removed 0 bases at V and 2 bases at J, leaving 7 bases unmatched. CDR1 and CDR2 (germline): SGHNT, YYREEE (reference sequence). This CDR3 spans 18 amino acids. Genomic DNA was employed as the template in profiling TCR beta VDJ and CDR3. TCRdb re-called the reads with MiXCR, one entry per CDR3 protein. The sample has 200,000 to 250,000 distinct CDR3 sequences, 34% seen once. In regard to this clonotype: No antigen is known for it.

Notes on the study in general: Both patients and controls carried the same twenty-nine CD8+ CDR3 sequences.

This chain joins TRBV5-4 and TRBJ2-1; TRBD2 agrees at 11 bases. Sequenced material: sorted CD4+, CD8+, or CD8+CD57+ T cells (not recorded which) from PBMCs. This sequence originates from a human donor in good health, serving as a control. The CDR3 DNA reads TGTGCCAGCAGCTTGGGGGGGAGTAGCGGGAGGGCCTACAATGAGCAGTTCTTC. Amino acids: CASSLGGSSGRAYNEQFF.